The clone carrying this T cell receptor beta chain has a handful of counts. Its target is not known. A sort by CD45RO/CCR7/CD25/CD127/CD95/CD27 yielded CD4+ naive, central memory, regulatory and stem cell-like memory cells. These data belong to a study of beta chain features in type 1 diabetes. Study-level results: There was a moderate but significant shortening of TCRB CDR3s in all four CD4+ subsets of Type 1 diabetes patients.

Trimming took 9 bases from V and 6 from J; bases not matched to a gene: 7. Germline V gene sequence: CDR1 LNHDA, CDR2 SQIVND (reference sequence). The CDR3 covers 13 residues. Expressed TCRB transcripts got sequenced, as all isolated RNA was reverse transcribed. The table came from immunoSEQ multiplex PCR; TCRdb's copy has only in-frame clones and leaves some out. The sample has fewer than 350,000 clones; over 14% are singletons. The gene calls are TRBV19 and TRBJ2-1; TRBD1 matches at 8 bases. The clonotype originates from a man younger than 30 with type 1 diabetes. Material for sequencing was naive CD4+ T cells from blood. The CDR3 here is CARPGQEGNEQFF. The CDR3 DNA sequence: TGTGCCAGACCGGGACAGGAGGGCAATGAGCAGTTCTTC.